The present T cell receptor beta chain was sequenced within a study of cytomegalovirus exposure and HLA in healthy donors. General observations from the study: With later analysis, a missense DCLRE1C variant became linked to TCR beta V- and J-gene trimming. There were several of the most significant clusters that appeared linked to common viral pathogens in a later analysis.

PCR amplification relied on 60 Vbeta primers (plus 13 Jbeta primers). Assay: immunoSEQ multiplex PCR; the TCRdb copy retains only in-frame clones and omits some. The sample lists around 130,000 clones, around 80% occurring once. The donors (healthy individuals) were bone marrow donors. There are 16 residues in the CDR3. In germline, CDR1 is SNHLY, CDR2 FYNNEI. Details on this clone: What it binds is unknown.

The sample comprised PBMCs. The chain uses TRBV2 and TRBJ2-5; 8 nucleotides match TRBD2. The J call is doubtful: the DNA matches TRBJ2-7 better. The source of this sequence is a man aged 45 to 65 in good health and CMV-seronegative. In nucleotides, the CDR3 is TGTGCCAGCAGTGTCGGGGGGGCGATCACAACCTACGAGCAGTACTTC. Protein sequence: CASSVGGAITTYEQYF.